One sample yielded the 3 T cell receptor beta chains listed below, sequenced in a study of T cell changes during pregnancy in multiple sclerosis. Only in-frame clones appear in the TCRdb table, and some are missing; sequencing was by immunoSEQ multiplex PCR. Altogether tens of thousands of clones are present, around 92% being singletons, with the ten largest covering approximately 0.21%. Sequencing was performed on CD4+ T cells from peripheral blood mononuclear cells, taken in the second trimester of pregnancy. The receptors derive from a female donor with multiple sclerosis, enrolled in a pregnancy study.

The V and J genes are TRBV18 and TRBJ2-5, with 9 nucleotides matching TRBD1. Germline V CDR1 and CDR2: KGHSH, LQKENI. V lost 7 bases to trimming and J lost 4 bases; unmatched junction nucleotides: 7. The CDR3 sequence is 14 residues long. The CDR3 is CASYSSTGGETQYF. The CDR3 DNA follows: TGTGCCAGCTACTCGTCGACAGGGGGAGAGACCCAGTACTTC.

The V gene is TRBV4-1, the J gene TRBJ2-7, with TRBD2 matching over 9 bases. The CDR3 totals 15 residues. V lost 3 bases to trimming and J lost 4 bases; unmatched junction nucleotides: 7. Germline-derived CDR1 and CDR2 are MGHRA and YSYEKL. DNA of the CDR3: TGCGCCAGCAGCCAGCAGGCTAGCGGGGATTACGAGCAGTACTTC. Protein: CASSQQASGDYEQYF.

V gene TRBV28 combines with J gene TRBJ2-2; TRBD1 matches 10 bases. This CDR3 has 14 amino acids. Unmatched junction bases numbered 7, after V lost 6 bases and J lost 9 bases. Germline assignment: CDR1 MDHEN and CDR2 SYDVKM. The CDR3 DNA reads TGTGCCAGCAGCTGGGACAGGGGTTGGAGGGAGCTGTTTTTT. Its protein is CASSWDRGWRELFF.